This is a list of T cell receptor beta chains from one sample in a study of post-analysis software for immune sequencing data. MiXCR, applied by TCRdb to the PCR reads, yields one record per CDR3 protein. The sample holds some 690,000 distinct CDR3 sequences, roughly 30% seen once. The sequenced material came from blood. These receptors were taken from a girl aged 10 to 17 with multiple sclerosis. Each CDR3 is given with its conserved first and last residue. D genes are given only for firm matches. Some rows have no size entry. The others give once, few or many, or a class for an expanded clone.

v_call	j_call	d_call	cdr3_length	clone_size	cdr3_nt	cdr3_aa
TRBV6-7	TRBJ2-5	TRBD2	15	-	TGTGCCAGCTCCCCTAGCGGGGGGGGCCAAGAGACCCAGTACTTC	CASSPSGGGQETQYF
TRBV3-1	TRBJ2-3	TRBD2	18	few	TGTGCCAGCAGCCCAGGAGTAGTCGCGGGAGGCACCACAGATACGCAGTATTTT	CASSPGVVAGGTTDTQYF
TRBV4-1	TRBJ2-5	TRBD1	21	-	TGCGCCAGCAGCCCACGGGGACAGGCCCGGGAAATGGGTCTGGTCCAAGAGACCCAGTACTTC	CASSPRGQAREMGLVQETQYF
TRBV20-1	TRBJ2-1	TRBD2	16	-	TGCAGTGTCCGACGTCGACTAGCGGGGATCACCAATGAGCAGTTCTTC	CSVRRRLAGITNEQFF
TRBV20-1	TRBJ2-1	TRBD2	14	-	TGCAGTGCTAGTTCTAGCGGAGGGGATGCTGAGCAGTTCTTC	CSASSSGGDAEQFF
TRBV6-6	TRBJ2-7	-	14	-	TGTGCCAGCAGTGGGGGCACAAGGTCCTACGAGCAGTACTTC	CASSGGTRSYEQYF
TRBV6-1	TRBJ2-3	-	15	few	TGTGCCAGCAGTGAAGTTTCGGGGGTTGGAGATACGCAGTATTTT	CASSEVSGVGDTQYF
TRBV11-2	TRBJ2-3	TRBD2	16	few	TGTGCCAGCAGCCAAGGGGAGCGGGGTATCACAGATACGCAGTATTTT	CASSQGERGITDTQYF
TRBV5-1	TRBJ2-5	TRBD2	14	-	TGCGCCAGCAGCCCCCGGGGCGGGAGTGAGACCCAGTACTTC	CASSPRGGSETQYF
TRBV5-1	TRBJ2-3	-	16	-	TGCGCCAGCAGCTTGGGAGCAGGAGGGCTCACAGATACGCAGTATTTT	CASSLGAGGLTDTQYF
TRBV6-1	TRBJ2-5	-	15	-	TGTGCCAGCAGTGAAGCCTGGTGGTACCAAGAGACCCAGTACTTC	CASSEAWWYQETQYF
TRBV10-2	TRBJ2-7	TRBD1	14	once	TGCGCCAGCAGTCAAACAGGGGGCAACGGCGAGCAGTACTTC	CASSQTGGNGEQYF
TRBV7-2	TRBJ1-2	-	15	few	TGTGCCAGCAGCTTCGTTACGGGGGGCAACTATGGCTACACCTTC	CASSFVTGGNYGYTF
TRBV6-6	TRBJ1-2	-	12	-	TGTGCCAGCAGTTACAGGTTATATGGCTACACCTTC	CASSYRLYGYTF
TRBV10-3	TRBJ2-1	-	13	many	TGTGCCATCAGGGGGTCTACTGACAATGAGCAGTTCTTC	CAIRGSTDNEQFF
TRBV10-3	TRBJ1-5	TRBD1	14	-	TGTGCCACCGACGTTACAGGGGATTCTCAGCCCCAGCATTTT	CATDVTGDSQPQHF
TRBV7-8	TRBJ2-1	-	13	-	TGTGCCAGCAGCCGCCGCTGGGACAATGAGCAGTTCTTC	CASSRRWDNEQFF
TRBV20-1	TRBJ2-4	-	13	-	TGCAGTGCTAGAGCCGGGTATCAAAACATTCAGTACTTC	CSARAGYQNIQYF
TRBV5-1	TRBJ2-3	-	13	many	TGCGCCAGCTCGACAGGCAACACAGATACGCAGTATTTT	CASSTGNTDTQYF
TRBV4-3	TRBJ1-2	-	13	few	TGCGCCAGCAGCCAAGTCAGGGCGGAGGGCTACACCTTC	CASSQVRAEGYTF
TRBV20-1	TRBJ2-1	TRBD2	17	-	TGCAGTGCTCAGGGAAGAGCGGGAGGGATTCCCTACAATGAGCAGTTCTTC	CSAQGRAGGIPYNEQFF
TRBV20-1	TRBJ2-3	-	13	many	TGCAGTGCTCGGATGTGGGGGACAGATACGCAGTATTTT	CSARMWGTDTQYF
TRBV6-5	TRBJ1-2	TRBD1	14	-	TGTGCCAGCAGCCGAACAGGGGCCAACTATGGCTACACCTTC	CASSRTGANYGYTF
TRBV5-1	TRBJ2-5	TRBD2	16	-	TGCGCCAGCAGCTGGGGACTAGCGGGTCACCAAGAGACCCAGTACTTC	CASSWGLAGHQETQYF
TRBV9	TRBJ1-4	-	13	-	TGTGCCAGCAGCGTAGCTCTTAATGAAAAACTGTTTTTT	CASSVALNEKLFF
TRBV6-5	TRBJ2-7	-	15	-	TGTACCAGCAGTTACTCGGGCAGGAGTTCCTACGAGCAGTACTTC	CTSSYSGRSSYEQYF
TRBV4-3	TRBJ2-1	TRBD1	16	few	TGCGCCAGCAGCCAAGCTACCGGGACAGGGAGAAATGAGCAGTTCTTC	CASSQATGTGRNEQFF
TRBV9	TRBJ2-3	-	16	-	TGTGCCAGCAGCGTGCGGGCATACCAAAACACAGATACGCAGTATTTT	CASSVRAYQNTDTQYF